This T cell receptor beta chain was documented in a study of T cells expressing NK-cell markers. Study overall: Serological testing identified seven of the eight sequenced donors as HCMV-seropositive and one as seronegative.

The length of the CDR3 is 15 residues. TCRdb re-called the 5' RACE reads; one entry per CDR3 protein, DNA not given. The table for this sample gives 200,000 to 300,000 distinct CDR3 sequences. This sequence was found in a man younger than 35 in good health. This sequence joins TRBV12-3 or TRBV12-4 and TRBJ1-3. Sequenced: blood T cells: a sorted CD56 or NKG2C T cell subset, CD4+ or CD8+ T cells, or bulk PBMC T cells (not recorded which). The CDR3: CASSLSRLAGNTIYF.